The rows below give T cell receptor beta chains drawn from one sample of a study of CD8 T cells in Susac syndrome. TCRdb re-called the immunoSEQ multiplex PCR reads with MiXCR, one entry per CDR3 protein. The table shows 150,000 to 200,000 distinct CDR3 sequences, with roughly 95% occurring only once. The sequenced material came from CD8+ T cells from PBMCs. The receptors shown here come from a human donor with multiple sclerosis. Each CDR3 is given with its conserved first and last residue. The D gene is left open where the match is weak. Clone size, where shown, is once, few, many, or a class for clones that have expanded.

D gene,clone size,V gene,J gene,CDR3 DNA,CDR3 protein
TRBD1,-,TRBV5-1,TRBJ1-2,TGCGCCAGCAGCGCCGGGACAGGTGGTTATGGCTACACTTTC,CASSAGTGGYGYTF
-,-,TRBV27,TRBJ2-7,TGTGCCAGCAGCCACACAGGACGTTACCAAGTTTCGGGGTCCTACGAGCAGTACTTC,CASSHTGRYQVSGSYEQYF
-,once,TRBV27,TRBJ1-6,TGTGCCAGCAGTTTATTCGGCCGGGTACGGGATTCACCCCTCCACTTT,CASSLFGRVRDSPLHF
-,-,TRBV25-1,TRBJ2-5,TGTGCCAGTACTCCGGGGCCCGGAGAGGAGACCCAGTACTTC,CASTPGPGEETQYF
-,-,TRBV2,TRBJ2-6,TGTGCCAGCAGTGACAGGGGAGGTGGTGGGGCCAACGTCCTGACTTTC,CASSDRGGGGANVLTF
TRBD2,-,TRBV27,TRBJ2-2,TGTGCCAGCAGCACGGGACTAGCGGGGGGGCACATCGGGGAGCTGTTTTTT,CASSTGLAGGHIGELFF
TRBD1,-,TRBV27,TRBJ2-2,TGTGCCAGCAGTTTGTTGGGACAGGGGGCTGCGAACACCGGGGAGCTGTTTTTT,CASSLLGQGAANTGELFF
-,few,TRBV12-3/TRBV12-4,TRBJ2-2,TGTGCCTCCGGGCCTACCGGGGAGCTGTTTTTT,CASGPTGELFF
-,-,TRBV9,TRBJ2-7,TGTGCCAGCAGCGTAGATTGGGGGGCGGCGTACGAGCAGTACTTC,CASSVDWGAAYEQYF
TRBD1,-,TRBV11-2,TRBJ2-7,TGTGCCAGCAGCCCAGGGCCCGGGACAGGGGGCCAGCAGTACTTC,CASSPGPGTGGQQYF
-,-,TRBV6-6,TRBJ2-7,TGTGCCAGCAGTTACTCGTTGGACGCATCCTACGAGCAGTACTTC,CASSYSLDASYEQYF
TRBD1,once,TRBV5-1,TRBJ1-2,TGCGCCAGCAGCGGAGGGGGCCCATACTATGGCTACACCTTC,CASSGGGPYYGYTF
-,-,TRBV7-6,TRBJ1-2,TGTGCCAGCAGCTTTAGTGAGTCGCGAGGCTACACCTTC,CASSFSESRGYTF
-,-,TRBV28,TRBJ2-1,TGTGCCAGCAGTTCCGCAGGGACGGTATACAATGAGCAGTTCTTC,CASSSAGTVYNEQFF
TRBD1,-,TRBV27,TRBJ1-2,TGTGCCAGCACCAGACAGGGTGCCGGGGATGGCTACACCTTC,CASTRQGAGDGYTF
-,-,TRBV20-1,TRBJ2-7,TGCAGTGCTAGAGATCTCGGGAACTCCTACGAGCAGTACTTC,CSARDLGNSYEQYF
-,-,TRBV29-1,TRBJ2-1,TGCAGCGTTGAATCCGGCCTGAACAATGAGCAGTTCTTC,CSVESGLNNEQFF
-,-,TRBV20-1,TRBJ2-3,TGCAGTGCTATCGGTCGAGACACAGATACGCAGTATTTT,CSAIGRDTDTQYF
-,-,TRBV2,TRBJ1-5,TGTGCCAGCAGTGTATGGGGGGATAGCAATCAGCCCCAGCATTTT,CASSVWGDSNQPQHF
TRBD1,-,TRBV29-1,TRBJ1-2,TGCAGCGTTCTTAACCCCGGACAGGGTGGATTCCCTATAGGCTACACCTTC,CSVLNPGQGGFPIGYTF
-,-,TRBV13,TRBJ1-1,TGTGCCAGCAGCTCCGCTCCCGGGGCTGAAGCTTTCTTT,CASSSAPGAEAFF
TRBD2,-,TRBV3-1,TRBJ2-3,TGTGCCAGCAGCACACCAGCGGGGGGGCCAGCAGATACGCAGTATTTT,CASSTPAGGPADTQYF
-,-,TRBV5-1,TRBJ2-2,TGCGCCAGCAGCCCAGCCGTCAGGGAGGTCAACACCGGGGAGCTGTTTTTT,CASSPAVREVNTGELFF
TRBD1,once,TRBV7-9,TRBJ1-1,TGTGCCAGCAGCTTAAGTCTGACAGGGATGAACACTGAAGCTTTCTTT,CASSLSLTGMNTEAFF
-,-,TRBV20-1,TRBJ1-5,TGCAGTGCCCTCCCTCCAGACAGAATTAGCAATCAGCCCCAGCATTTT,CSALPPDRISNQPQHF
-,-,TRBV7-9,TRBJ1-6,TGTGCCAGCAGCGGTGAAGGGTCACCCCTCCACTTT,CASSGEGSPLHF